The 15 T cell receptor beta chains below were found in one sample sequenced in a study of T cells in Graves' hyperthyroidism and ophthalmopathy. RNA transcripts served as the template for amplifying TCR beta CDR3 regions. When the TCR CDR3 underwent first-round RT-PCR, the HTBI primer set was used. One entry per CDR3 protein results from TCRdb running MiXCR on the multiplex PCR reads. The sample contains hundreds of thousands of distinct CDR3 sequences, under 20% of which appear only once. Sequencing input: blood. The receptors shown here come from a young woman with Graves' hyperthyroidism.

This clonotype came up a few times. The chain links TRBV6-1 to TRBJ2-7; weak D call: TRBD2 (6 bases). This CDR3 has 14 amino acids. Germline CDR1 MNHNS, CDR2 SASEGT. Trimming took off 3 bases at V and 1 base at J, with 10 bases between the two ends. CDR3 loop: CASSDPGLSYEQYF. CDR3 nucleotide sequence: TGTGCCAGCAGTGACCCGGGACTGTCCTACGAGCAGTACTTC.

The rearrangement uses TRBV10-2 and TRBJ1-3; D ambiguous. Germline assignment: CDR1 WSHSY and CDR2 SAAADI. Trimming removed 8 bases at V and 0 bases at J, with 14 bases between. The CDR3 sequence is 15 residues long. CDR3 region: CASSRTAFSGNTIYF. The CDR3 coding sequence is TGCGCCAGCTCCCGGACGGCCTTCTCTGGAAACACCATATATTTT.

There are many counts of this clonotype. The chain recombines TRBV2 with TRBJ2-7, with 7 positions matching TRBD2. The CDR3 is 14 residues long. V lost 4 bases to trimming and J lost 0 bases; unmatched junction nucleotides: 3. The germline CDR1 and CDR2 sequences are SNHLY and FYNNEI. For the CDR3, the DNA is TGTGCCAGCAGTGGGACTAGGGACTCCTACGAGCAGTACTTC. The encoded protein is CASSGTRDSYEQYF.

This clonotype was recorded at least ten times. The chain combines TRBV12-3 or TRBV12-4 with TRBJ1-5; 7 bases map to TRBD1. With V trimmed by 5 bases and J by 6 bases, 7 bases remained unmatched. The CDR3 loop spans 14 amino acids. The CDR3 DNA reads as TGTGCCAGCAGTCTCGGACAGGACCTTCAGCCCCAGCATTTT. This translates into CASSLGQDLQPQHF.

This clonotype was detected ten times or more. This chain uses TRBV7-2 with TRBJ2-7; 10 nucleotides line up with TRBD2. Germline lookup yields CDR1 SGHTA and CDR2 FQGNSA. The CDR3 has 14 residues. V gave up 7 bases and J gave up 4 bases; unmatched junction bases: 7. DNA for the CDR3: TGTGCCAGCACCATAACTAGCGGGAAGTACGAGCAGTACTTC. The encoded protein is CASTITSGKYEQYF. The full variable domain, completed using reference TRBV7-2 and TRBJ2-7, is GAGVSQSPSNKVTEKGKDVELRCDPISGHTALYWYRQSLGQGLEFLIYFQGNSAPDKSGLPSDRFSAERTGGSVSTLTIQRTQQEDSAVYLCASTITSGKYEQYFGPGTRLTVT.

Ten or more counts support this clonotype. This CDR3 reads CASSFHRGLFDEQYF. The DNA for the CDR3 is TGTGCCAGCAGTTTCCACCGAGGTTTATTTGACGAGCAGTACTTC. The chain couples TRBV28 to TRBJ2-7; no firm D call. Trimming stripped 3 bases from V and 5 bases from J, with 17 bases between. The CDR3 is 15 residues long. The germline V gene has CDR1 MDHEN and CDR2 SYDVKM.

This clonotype appeared a few times. The chain carries TRBV7-9 and TRBJ1-2; D unclear. The V end lost 2 bases, the J end lost 2 bases, and 9 bases lay between the germline ends. From germline, CDR1 is SEHNR and CDR2 FQNEAQ (reference sequence). This CDR3 is 14 amino acids long. The DNA for the CDR3 is TGTGCCAGCAGCTTACTAGGGATCAACTATGGCTACACCTTC. It codes for CASSLLGINYGYTF.

The chain employs TRBV20-1 and TRBJ2-7; weak D call: TRBD1 (6 bases). The V and J ends lost 6 bases and 0 bases respectively, with 15 bases between them. In germline, CDR1 is DFQATT, CDR2 SNEGSKA (reference sequence). CDR3 size: 14 residues. Written as DNA, the CDR3 is TGCAGTGCCCACCGGGACACTTCCTCCTACGAGCAGTACTTC. It codes for CSAHRDTSSYEQYF.

This clonotype was seen only a few times. The chain couples TRBV30 to TRBJ2-3; D call uncertain. The CDR3 is made up of 12 amino acids. The ends were cut back, 1 base at V and 8 bases at J, with 10 bases in the middle. In germline, CDR1 is GTSNPN, CDR2 SVGIG (reference sequence). CDR3 protein: CAWSESGLTQYF. CDR3 DNA sequence: TGTGCCTGGAGTGAATCGGGCCTTACGCAGTATTTT.

This clonotype appeared many times. This sequence joins TRBV5-1 and TRBJ2-7; maybe TRBD2 (6 bases). CDR3 length: 16 residues. Germline V CDR1 and CDR2: SGHRS, YFSETQ. Trimming left V 0 bases short and J 6 bases short, with 19 bases between. The CDR3 coding sequence is TGCGCCAGCAGCTTGGGAGTCTCGGGAGAACTACGCGAGCAGTACTTC. Residues: CASSLGVSGELREQYF.

This clonotype has a handful of counts. The J gene is TRBJ1-5, the V gene TRBV19; 7 bases map to TRBD1. The germline V gene encodes CDR1 LNHDA and CDR2 SQIVND (reference sequence). The CDR3 contains 17 residues. J lost 0 bases, V lost 3 bases, and 8 bases had no gene match. As DNA, the CDR3 is TGTGCCAGTAGTATGCGGACAGGCGACCTTAGCAATCAGCCCCAGCATTTT. Protein sequence: CASSMRTGDLSNQPQHF.

The V call is TRBV7-2, the J call TRBJ2-2, with TRBD2 matching 14 bases. The J segment lost 5 bases and the V segment lost 1 base, leaving 6 bases of the junction unmatched. CDR1 SGHTA and CDR2 FQGNSA come from the germline V gene. The CDR3 totals 18 residues. The CDR3 here is CASSLEGLAGVRTGELFF. The DNA for the CDR3 is TGTGCCAGCAGCTTAGAGGGACTAGCGGGAGTGAGGACCGGGGAGCTGTTTTTT.

Comment on this clonotype: Given a much more abundant clone one base away, this may be a read error. This rearrangement joins TRBV11-3 to TRBJ2-7, with D possibly matching TRBD2 (5 bases). The germline gives CDR1 SGHNT, CDR2 YENEEA. The length of the CDR3 is 16 residues. The CDR3 sequence is CAGSLSQRLSFYEQYF. CDR3 nucleotide sequence: TGTGCCGGCAGCTTATCGCAGCGGCTTAGCTTCTACGAGCAGTACTTC.

The sample holds many counts of this clonotype. The chain employs TRBV28 and TRBJ2-1; D not certain. Germline CDR1 is MDHEN and CDR2 is SYDVKM. The length of the CDR3 is 16 residues. V shed 2 bases and J shed 4 bases, with 15 bases lying between them. The CDR3 nucleotides are TGTGCCAGCAGTTTAATCCCCTCAGCCACTTACAATGAGCAGTTCTTC. It is translated as CASSLIPSATYNEQFF. Filled out from reference TRBV28 and TRBJ2-1, the complete variable domain reads DVKVTQSSRYLVKRTGEKVFLECVQDMDHENMFWYRQDPGLGLRLIYFSYDVKMKEKGDIPEGYSVSREKKERFSLILESASTNQTSMYLCASSLIPSATYNEQFFGPGTRLTVL.

Regarding this clonotype: A much larger clone is a single base away; this may be a read error. The chain links TRBV28 to TRBJ1-1, with unresolved D. Germline CDR1 MDHEN, CDR2 SYDVKM. The V end lost 5 bases, the J end lost 4 bases, and 11 bases lay between the germline ends. The CDR3 is 13 residues long. Written as DNA, the CDR3 is TGTGCCAGCAGTACGGGCAGGCTCACTGAAGCTTTCTTT. This translates into CASSTGRLTEAFF.